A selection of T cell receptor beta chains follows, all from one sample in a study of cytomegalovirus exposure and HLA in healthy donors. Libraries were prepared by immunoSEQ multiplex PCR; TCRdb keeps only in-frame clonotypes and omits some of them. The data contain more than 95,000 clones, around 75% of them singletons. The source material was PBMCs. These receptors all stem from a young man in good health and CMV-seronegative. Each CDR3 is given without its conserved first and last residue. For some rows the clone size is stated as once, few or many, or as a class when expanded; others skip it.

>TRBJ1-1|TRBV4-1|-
ASSPPRNTEAF
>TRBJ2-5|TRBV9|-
ASSAEGWYRETQY
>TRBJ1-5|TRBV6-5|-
ASSEQVRNQPQH
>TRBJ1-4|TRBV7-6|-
ASSVVEFAGEKLF
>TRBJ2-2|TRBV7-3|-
ASTSGTGELF
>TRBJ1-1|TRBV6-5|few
ASSYSDSLGSEAF
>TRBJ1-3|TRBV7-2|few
ASSLDTSGNTIY
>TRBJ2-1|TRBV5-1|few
ASSHPPGGVYNEQF
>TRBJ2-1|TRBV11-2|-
ASSPPTRTIAVEQF
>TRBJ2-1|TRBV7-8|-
ASSLGLAGGLSYNEQF
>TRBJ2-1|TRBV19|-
ASALTHYNEQF
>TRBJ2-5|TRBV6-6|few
ASQRDRGLETQY
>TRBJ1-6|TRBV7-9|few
ASSLGTGGSPLH
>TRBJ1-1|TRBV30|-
AWSGARLGGTF